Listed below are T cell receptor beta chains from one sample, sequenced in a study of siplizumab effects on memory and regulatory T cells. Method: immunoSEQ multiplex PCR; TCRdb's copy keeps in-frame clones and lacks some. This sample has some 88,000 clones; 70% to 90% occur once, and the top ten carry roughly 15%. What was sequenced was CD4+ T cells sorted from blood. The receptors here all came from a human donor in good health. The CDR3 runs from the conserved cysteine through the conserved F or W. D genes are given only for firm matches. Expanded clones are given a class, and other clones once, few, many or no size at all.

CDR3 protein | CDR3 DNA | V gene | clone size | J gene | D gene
CAWRFTGDQEKLFF | TGTGCCTGGAGATTTACAGGGGATCAAGAAAAACTGTTTTTT | TRBV30 | . | TRBJ1-4 | TRBD1
CASSEGGTSGTDTQYF | TGTGCCAGCAGTGAAGGCGGGACTAGCGGCACAGATACGCAGTATTTT | TRBV6-1 | . | TRBJ2-3 | TRBD2
CASSLATDTQYF | TGCGCCAGCAGCTTGGCAACAGATACGCAGTATTTT | TRBV5-1 | . | TRBJ2-3 | .
CASSLGLGNQPQHF | TGTGCCAGCAGCTTGGGTCTGGGCAATCAGCCCCAGCATTTT | TRBV7-2 | . | TRBJ1-5 | .
CASSVPGRYEQYF | TGTGCCAGCAGCGTACCGGGCCGTTACGAGCAGTACTTC | TRBV7-2 | few | TRBJ2-7 | .
CASTEDSYTEAFF | TGTGCCAGCACCGAGGACAGTTACACTGAAGCTTTCTTT | TRBV2 | . | TRBJ1-1 | .
CASSPLGGGSEELFF | TGTGCCAGCTCACCATTAGGAGGGGGCTCTGAGGAGCTGTTTTTT | TRBV18 | once | TRBJ2-2 | .
CASRRSAGQGAGANVLTF | TGTGCCAGCAGGAGATCGGCGGGTCAGGGGGCTGGGGCCAACGTCCTGACTTTC | TRBV2 | . | TRBJ2-6 | TRBD1
CAAMTGGLIAQYF | TGTGCCGCCATGACAGGGGGCCTAATCGCGCAGTACTTC | TRBV30 | . | TRBJ2-7 | TRBD1
CASSLGRGPGNTIYF | TGCGCCAGCAGCTTAGGCAGGGGGCCTGGAAACACCATATATTTT | TRBV5-1 | . | TRBJ1-3 | TRBD1
CASSYSGTFYNEQFF | TGTGCCAGCAGTTACTCTGGGACTTTCTACAATGAGCAGTTCTTC | TRBV6-6 | . | TRBJ2-1 | .
CASSPRRGPGELFF | TGTGCCAGCAGCCCTAGGCGAGGGCCCGGGGAGCTGTTTTTT | TRBV7-3 | . | TRBJ2-2 | .
CASSPKFSPDTEAFF | TGCGCCAGCAGCCCTAAGTTTTCGCCCGACACTGAAGCTTTCTTT | TRBV4-1 | . | TRBJ1-1 | .
CASSQAHFTEAFF | TGCGCCAGCAGCCAAGCCCATTTCACTGAAGCTTTCTTT | TRBV4-1 | few | TRBJ1-1 | .
CASSEFSPEEQFF | TGTGCCAGCAGTGAATTTAGCCCCGAGGAGCAGTTCTTC | TRBV6-1 | . | TRBJ2-1 | .
CASSLGGQRGNGYTF | TGCGCCAGCAGCTTGGGTGGACAGCGTGGGAATGGCTACACCTTC | TRBV5-1 | . | TRBJ1-2 | .
CSSGRRYEQFF | TGCAGTAGCGGGAGAAGATATGAGCAGTTCTTC | TRBV20-1 | . | TRBJ2-1 | TRBD2
CASSPQIASSYEQYF | TGTGCCAGCTCACCCCAAATAGCGAGCTCCTACGAGCAGTACTTC | TRBV6-1 | . | TRBJ2-7 | .
CASSFGTTIARTDTQYF | TGTGCCAGCAGCTTCGGGACTACCATAGCGAGGACAGATACGCAGTATTTT | TRBV2 | . | TRBJ2-3 | TRBD2
CATSRFQGNEQYF | TGTGCCACCAGCCGCTTTCAGGGGAACGAGCAGTACTTC | TRBV15 | once | TRBJ2-7 | .